This T cell receptor beta chain was recovered during a study of blood T cell repertoires in COVID-19 (dated by TCRdb to between 2020 and 2021). For the wider study: The collaborator samples originated in the United States, Italy and Spain and spanned the acute and convalescent phases of COVID-19. The prospective study material was composed of cDNA or gDNA derived from T cells, B-cell-depleted T cells, or PBMCs. Deeply sampled blood TCRbeta repertoires from subjects exposed to, actively infected with, or recovered from COVID-19 were included in the dataset. The repertoires were released in a freely available public database meant as a resource for research on the immune response to SARS-CoV-2. The samples were drawn from the first 160 participants of the ongoing ImmuneRACE study and from more than 1,000 subjects provided by 6 global collaborators. Nearly every sample came with metadata listing a de-identified subject ID, COVID-19 status, age in years and sex. Where available, HLA class I and class II types were obtained from metadata supplied by the sample provider rather than from assay-based typing. Summary of the overall study and its limitations: Clinical and demographic metadata were provided uncurated, with the amount varying by source and participant.

To note about this clone: Its specific antigen is unknown. No per-base quality is available; no much larger clone lies one base away.

The collaborating institutions used their own protocols to collect whole blood in K2EDTA tubes. For TCRbeta analysis, collaborators shipped samples in one of three forms: frozen whole blood, isolated PBMCs, or DNA extracted from either of those sample types. Deletion took 0 bases off V and 0 bases off J, with a span of 8 bases between the germline ends. The CDR3 has 15 amino acids, counting the end cysteine and phenylalanine. Solely the CDR3 DNA is kept, with 45 bases framed from the first base. Looking up the germline V gene yields CDR1 SGHTA and CDR2 FQGTGA. TCRbeta CDR3 regions were amplified from genomic DNA using the immunoSEQ Assay, a bias-controlled multiplex PCR. Concerning the study's data processing: The number of nucleated cells in each sample was estimated from the amplification of reference gene primers within the assay. To quantify the absolute abundance of each unique TCRbeta CDR3 rearrangement, sequence reads were collapsed and filtered. Productive Simpson clonality was computed per sample as the square root of Simpson's diversity index over productive rearrangements. In TCRdb, the immuneACCESS table is reduced to in-frame sequences with V and J assigned. These tables do not hold every clone; where another copy was compared, an unresolved V gene accounts for under half, and the others remain unexplained. D and trimming were read from the DNA, whereas the V and J calls and clone size are those reported in that table. Here the sample has over 75,000 clones; roughly 84% occur a single time. Over 2.5% of the sample is in the top ten clones.

The material sequenced was peripheral blood. The source is an elderly woman with acute or convalescent COVID-19. Rearrangement joined TRBV7-3 to TRBJ1-2, with the D gene not confidently named. The DNA sequence is as follows: TGTGCCAGCAGCTTAACGGCGGGTCCTAACTATGGCTACACCTTC. This yields the protein CASSLTAGPNYGYTF.